The next 10 T cell receptor beta chains were all read from a single sample in a study of T cells in Graves' hyperthyroidism and ophthalmopathy. What was amplified from RNA transcripts were TCR beta CDR3 regions. HTBI primers were used for first-round RT-PCR of the TCR CDR3. MiXCR was run by TCRdb on the multiplex PCR reads, yielding one entry per CDR3 protein. The table has hundreds of thousands of distinct CDR3 sequences, around 20% seen once. The source material was blood. The receptors here all came from a woman aged 45-65 years with Graves' hyperthyroidism that later progressed to Graves' ophthalmopathy.

This clonotype was seen a few times. The chain links TRBV2 to TRBJ1-5; weak D call: TRBD1 (5 bases). The germline V gene encodes CDR1 SNHLY and CDR2 FYNNEI. V was shortened by 7 bases and J by 3 bases, with 16 bases between the two germline ends. The CDR3 totals 15 residues. The CDR3 here is CASTEEVGLNQPQHF. The CDR3 nucleotides read TGTGCCAGCACCGAGGAGGTGGGACTCAATCAGCCCCAGCATTTT.

This clonotype showed up just a few times. V and J are TRBV5-1 and TRBJ1-1, with D unresolved. V shed 0 bases and J shed 1 base, with 10 bases lying between them. The CDR3 has 15 residues. Germline assignment: CDR1 SGHRS and CDR2 YFSETQ. The CDR3 sequence: CASSLAGEGNTEAFF. Written as DNA, the CDR3 is TGCGCCAGCAGCTTGGCGGGAGAGGGGAACACTGAAGCTTTCTTT.

The CDR3 here is CASSVGAPLTDTQYF. The CDR3 DNA follows: TGTGCCAGCAGCGTAGGGGCCCCCCTTACAGATACGCAGTATTTT. V usage is TRBV9 and J usage is TRBJ2-3, with D uncertain. V was cut by 0 bases and J by 3 bases, with 11 bases left in between. CDR3 size: 15 residues. Germline V gene sequence: CDR1 SGDLS, CDR2 YYNGEE.

Regarding this clonotype: A much larger clone differs by one base, so this may be a read error. V usage is TRBV6-5 and J usage is TRBJ1-2; D is ambiguous. The CDR3 consists of 14 residues. Per the germline V gene, CDR1 is MNHEY and CDR2 is SVGAGI. The CDR3 nucleotides are TGTGCCAGCAGTTACCGTGGAGGGAACTATGGCCACACCTTC. Protein product: CASSYRGGNYGHTF.

This clonotype was seen at least ten times. V usage is TRBV30 and J usage is TRBJ2-5; 7 bases match TRBD1. Germline V CDR1 and CDR2: GTSNPN, SVGIG (reference sequence). Unmatched junction bases numbered 2, after V lost 3 bases and J lost 4 bases. This CDR3 has 12 residues. CDR3 sequence reads: CAWRAGGETQYF. For the CDR3, the DNA is TGTGCCTGGAGGGCAGGGGGAGAGACCCAGTACTTC. Full variable domain (outside the CDR3, taken from reference TRBV30 and TRBJ2-5): SQTIHQWPATLVQPVGSPLSLECTVEGTSNPNLYWYRQAAGRGLQLLFYSVGIGQISSEVPQNLSASRPQDRQFILSSKKLLLSDSGFYLCAWRAGGETQYFGPGTRLLVL.

This chain connects TRBV27 to TRBJ2-5; D is perhaps TRBD2 (7 bases). The germline V gene encodes CDR1 MNHEY and CDR2 SMNVEV (reference sequence). The CDR3 is 18 residues long. V dropped 2 bases and J dropped 2 bases, with 21 bases sitting between them. This CDR3 reads CASSLHNGGPPQQETQYF. The CDR3 DNA follows: TGTGCCAGCAGTTTACACAACGGGGGGCCTCCCCAACAAGAGACCCAGTACTTC.

The sample holds a few counts of this clonotype. CDR3 coding DNA: TGTGCCAGCAGTTACCCCCCCCAACGGGGTGGTAATTCACCCCTCCACTTT. Translated, it gives CASSYPPQRGGNSPLHF. The chain employs TRBV6-5 and TRBJ1-6; D unresolved. The CDR3 is 17 amino acids. CDR1 is MNHEY and CDR2 is SVGAGI in the germline V gene. V was clipped by 2 bases and J by 6 bases, with 17 bases between them.

This clonotype appeared many times. The chain has TRBV20-1 and TRBJ2-3; the match to TRBD1 covers 7 bases. After removal of 5 bases from V and 4 bases from J, the junction contained 9 bases not matched to a gene. The CDR3 is 14 residues long. The germline CDR1 and CDR2 sequences are DFQATT and SNEGSKA (reference sequence). CDR3 sequence reads: CSAQRTGIPDTQYF. CDR3 coding DNA: TGCAGTGCTCAACGGACAGGAATACCAGATACGCAGTATTTT.

This clonotype has just a few counts. This chain joins TRBV27 and TRBJ2-7; no reliable D call. Germline V CDR1 and CDR2: MNHEY, SMNVEV (reference sequence). The V end lost 3 bases, the J end lost 7 bases, and 10 bases lay between the germline ends. This CDR3 region has 12 residues. The CDR3 coding sequence is TGTGCCAGCAGTTTTCTTATTGGGGAGCAGTACTTC. Its translation is CASSFLIGEQYF.

This clonotype was counted many times. The chain couples TRBV5-1 to TRBJ1-1; D uncertain. The CDR3 runs to 12 residues. Trimming took 3 bases from V and 3 from J, leaving 6 bases between them. Germline V gene lookup returns CDR1 SGHRS and CDR2 YFSETQ. The CDR3 loop is CASSYGDTEAFF. In DNA, the CDR3 is TGCGCCAGCAGCTATGGGGACACTGAAGCTTTCTTT. Variable domain in full (rest from reference TRBV5-1 and TRBJ1-1): KAGVTQTPRYLIKTRGQQVTLSCSPISGHRSVSWYQQTPGQGLQFLFEYFSETQRNKGNFPGRFSGRQFSNSRSEMNVSTLELGDSALYLCASSYGDTEAFFGQGTRLTVV.